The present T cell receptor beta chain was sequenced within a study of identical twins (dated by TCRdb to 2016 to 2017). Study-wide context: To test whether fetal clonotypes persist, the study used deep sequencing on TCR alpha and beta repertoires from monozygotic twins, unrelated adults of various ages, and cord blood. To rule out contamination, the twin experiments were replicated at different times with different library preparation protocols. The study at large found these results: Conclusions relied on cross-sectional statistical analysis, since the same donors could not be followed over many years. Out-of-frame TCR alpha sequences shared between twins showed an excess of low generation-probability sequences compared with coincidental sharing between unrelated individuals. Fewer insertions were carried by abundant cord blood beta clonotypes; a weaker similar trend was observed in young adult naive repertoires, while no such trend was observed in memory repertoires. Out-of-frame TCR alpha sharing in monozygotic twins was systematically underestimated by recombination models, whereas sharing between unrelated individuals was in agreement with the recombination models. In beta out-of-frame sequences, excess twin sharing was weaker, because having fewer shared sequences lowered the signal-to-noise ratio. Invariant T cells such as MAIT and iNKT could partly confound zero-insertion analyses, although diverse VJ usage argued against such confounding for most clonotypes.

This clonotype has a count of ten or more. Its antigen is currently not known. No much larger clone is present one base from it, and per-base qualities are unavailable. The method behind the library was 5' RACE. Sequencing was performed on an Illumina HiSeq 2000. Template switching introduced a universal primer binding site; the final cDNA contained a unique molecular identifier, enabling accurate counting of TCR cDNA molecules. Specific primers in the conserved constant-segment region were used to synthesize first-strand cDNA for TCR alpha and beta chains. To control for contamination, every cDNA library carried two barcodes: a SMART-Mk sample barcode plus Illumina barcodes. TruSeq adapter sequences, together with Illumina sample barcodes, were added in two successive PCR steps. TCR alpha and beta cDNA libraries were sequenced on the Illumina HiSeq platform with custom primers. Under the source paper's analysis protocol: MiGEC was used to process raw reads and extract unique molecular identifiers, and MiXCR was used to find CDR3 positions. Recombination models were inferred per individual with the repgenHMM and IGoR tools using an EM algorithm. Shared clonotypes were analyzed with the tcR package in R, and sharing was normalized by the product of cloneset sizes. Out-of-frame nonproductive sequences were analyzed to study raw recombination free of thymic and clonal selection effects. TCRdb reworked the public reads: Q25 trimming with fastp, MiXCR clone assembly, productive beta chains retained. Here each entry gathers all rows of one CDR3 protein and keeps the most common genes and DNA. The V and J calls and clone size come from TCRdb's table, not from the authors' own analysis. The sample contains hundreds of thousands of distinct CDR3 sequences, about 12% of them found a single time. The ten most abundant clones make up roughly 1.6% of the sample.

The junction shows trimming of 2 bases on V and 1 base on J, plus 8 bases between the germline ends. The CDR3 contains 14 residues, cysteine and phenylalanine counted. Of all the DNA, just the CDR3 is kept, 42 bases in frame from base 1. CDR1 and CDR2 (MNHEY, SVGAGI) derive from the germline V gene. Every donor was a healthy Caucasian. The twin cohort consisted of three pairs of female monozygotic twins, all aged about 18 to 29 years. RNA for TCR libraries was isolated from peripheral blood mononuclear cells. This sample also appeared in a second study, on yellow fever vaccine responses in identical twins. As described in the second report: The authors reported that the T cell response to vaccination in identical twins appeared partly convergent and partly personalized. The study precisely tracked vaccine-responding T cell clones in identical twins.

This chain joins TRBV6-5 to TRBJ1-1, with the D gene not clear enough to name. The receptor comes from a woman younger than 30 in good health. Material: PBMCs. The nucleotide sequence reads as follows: TGTGCCAGCAGTTACCTTCGGGGGAACACTGAAGCTTTCTTT. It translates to CASSYLRGNTEAFF.